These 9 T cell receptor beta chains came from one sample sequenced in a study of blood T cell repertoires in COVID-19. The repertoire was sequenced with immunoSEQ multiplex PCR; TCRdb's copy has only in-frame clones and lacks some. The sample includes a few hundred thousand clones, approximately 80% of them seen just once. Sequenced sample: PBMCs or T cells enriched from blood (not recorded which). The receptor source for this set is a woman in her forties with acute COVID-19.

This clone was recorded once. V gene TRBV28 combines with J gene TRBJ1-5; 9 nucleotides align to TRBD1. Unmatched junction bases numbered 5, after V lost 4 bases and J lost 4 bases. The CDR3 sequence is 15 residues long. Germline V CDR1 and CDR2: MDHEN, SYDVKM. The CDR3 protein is CASSYRGQGNQPQHF. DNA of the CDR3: TGTGCCAGCAGTTACAGGGGGCAGGGGAATCAGCCCCAGCATTTT.

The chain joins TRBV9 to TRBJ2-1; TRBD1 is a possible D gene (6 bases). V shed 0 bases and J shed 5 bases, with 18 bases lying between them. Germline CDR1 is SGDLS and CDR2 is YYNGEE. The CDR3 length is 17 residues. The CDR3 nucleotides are TGTGCCAGCAGCGTAGGAACTAGAAGGGGGTCCGACAATGAGCAGTTCTTC. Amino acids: CASSVGTRRGSDNEQFF.

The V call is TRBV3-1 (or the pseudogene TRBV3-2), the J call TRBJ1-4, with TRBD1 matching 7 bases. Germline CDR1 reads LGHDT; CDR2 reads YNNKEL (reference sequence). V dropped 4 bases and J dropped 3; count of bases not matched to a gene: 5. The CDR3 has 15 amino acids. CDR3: CASSRTGQPNEKLFF. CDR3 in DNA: TGTGCCAGCAGCCGAACGGGACAGCCTAATGAAAAACTGTTTTTT.

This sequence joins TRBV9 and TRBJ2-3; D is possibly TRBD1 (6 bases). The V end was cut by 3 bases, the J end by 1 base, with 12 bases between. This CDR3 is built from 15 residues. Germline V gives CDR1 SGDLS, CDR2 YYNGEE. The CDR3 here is CASSAGVRGTDTQYF. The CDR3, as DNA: TGTGCCAGCAGCGCAGGGGTTCGGGGCACAGATACGCAGTATTTT. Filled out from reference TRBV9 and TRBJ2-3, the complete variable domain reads DSGVTQTPKHLITATGQRVTLRCSPRSGDLSVYWYQQSLDQGLQFLIQYYNGEERAKGNILERFSAQQFPDLHSELNLSSLELGDSALYFCASSAGVRGTDTQYFGPGTRLTVL.

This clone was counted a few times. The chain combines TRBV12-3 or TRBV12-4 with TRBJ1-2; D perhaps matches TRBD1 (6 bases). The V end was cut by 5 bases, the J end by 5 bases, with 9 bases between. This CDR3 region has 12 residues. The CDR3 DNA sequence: TGTGCCAGCAGTCTAGGACAGTATGGCTACACCTTC. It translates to CASSLGQYGYTF.

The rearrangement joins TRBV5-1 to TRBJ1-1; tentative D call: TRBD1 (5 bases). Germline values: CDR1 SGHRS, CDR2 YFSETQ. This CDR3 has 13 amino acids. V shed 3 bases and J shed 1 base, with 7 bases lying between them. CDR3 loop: CASSSTANTEAFF. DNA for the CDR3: TGCGCCAGCAGCTCGACAGCGAACACTGAAGCTTTCTTT.

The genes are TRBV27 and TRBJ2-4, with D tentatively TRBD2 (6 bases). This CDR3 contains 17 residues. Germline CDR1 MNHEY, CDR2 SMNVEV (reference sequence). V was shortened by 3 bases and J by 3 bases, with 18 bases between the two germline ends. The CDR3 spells CASSLGGLSRGKNIQYF. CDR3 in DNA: TGTGCCAGCAGTTTGGGAGGACTATCAAGGGGCAAAAACATTCAGTACTTC.

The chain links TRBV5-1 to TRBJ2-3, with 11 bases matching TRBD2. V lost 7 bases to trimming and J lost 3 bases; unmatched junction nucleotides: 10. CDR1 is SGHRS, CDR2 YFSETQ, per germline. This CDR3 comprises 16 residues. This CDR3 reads CASGTLTSGITDTQYF. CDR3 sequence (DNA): TGCGCCAGCGGCACTCTGACTAGCGGGATAACAGATACGCAGTATTTT. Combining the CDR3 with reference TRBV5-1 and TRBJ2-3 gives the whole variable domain KAGVTQTPRYLIKTRGQQVTLSCSPISGHRSVSWYQQTPGQGLQFLFEYFSETQRNKGNFPGRFSGRQFSNSRSEMNVSTLELGDSALYLCASGTLTSGITDTQYFGPGTRLTVL.

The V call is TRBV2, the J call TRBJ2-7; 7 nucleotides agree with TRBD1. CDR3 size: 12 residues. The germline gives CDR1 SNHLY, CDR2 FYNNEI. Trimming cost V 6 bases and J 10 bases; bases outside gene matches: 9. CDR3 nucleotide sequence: TGTGCCAGCAGGTTCACAGGGGCGAAACAGTACTTC. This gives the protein CASRFTGAKQYF.